Listed here are 5 T cell receptor beta chains from one sample, sequenced in a study of Graves' ophthalmopathy and Graves' hyperthyroidism. Amplified TCR beta CDR3 regions were obtained using RNA transcripts as template. Investigators did first-round RT-PCR with HTBI primers, then second-round multiplex PCR. TCRdb called the multiplex PCR reads again in MiXCR, with one record for every CDR3 protein. The table shows around 1,200,000 distinct CDR3 sequences, with about two fifths occurring only once. The sample consisted of peripheral blood or thyroid tissue (not recorded which). These receptors originate from an adult man with Graves' hyperthyroidism.

J is TRBJ1-2 and V is TRBV20-1; no clear D gene. The germline V gene encodes CDR1 DFQATT and CDR2 SNEGSKA (reference sequence). Between the trimmed V and J ends, which lost 0 bases and 0 bases, there was a span of 8 bases. CDR3 length: 14 amino acids. The CDR3 DNA is TGCAGTGCTAGAGAAAGGGAAACTAACTATGGCTACACCTTC. It encodes CSARERETNYGYTF.

The CDR3 DNA sequence: TGTGCCAGCAGCACGGCCCCTAATGAAAAACTGTTTTTT. Residues: CASSTAPNEKLFF. The gene calls are TRBV7-9 and TRBJ1-4; D is uncertain. Per the germline V gene, CDR1 is SEHNR and CDR2 is FQNEAQ (reference sequence). This CDR3 is 13 amino acids long. Trimming took off 5 bases at V and 3 bases at J, with 7 bases between the two ends. The full variable domain, its missing parts supplied by reference TRBV7-9 and TRBJ1-4, is DTGVSQNPRHKITKRGQNVTFRCDPISEHNRLYWYRQTLGQGPEFLTYFQNEAQLEKSRLLSDRFSAERPKGSFSTLEIQRTEQGDSAMYLCASSTAPNEKLFFGSGTQLSVL.

The gene calls are TRBV14 and TRBJ2-7; 8 nucleotides match TRBD2. J lost 3 bases, V lost 4 bases, and 5 bases had no gene match. Germline CDR1 is SGHDN and CDR2 is FVKESK. CDR3 length: 14 residues. The CDR3 DNA is TGTGCCAGCAGCCCCCGGGGGGGACTCTACGAGCAGTACTTC. Its translation: CASSPRGGLYEQYF.

V and J are TRBV12-3 or TRBV12-4 and TRBJ2-7, with TRBD2 as a possible D gene (6 bases). The V end lost 3 bases, the J end lost 4 bases, and 16 bases lay between the germline ends. This CDR3 has 15 residues. This CDR3 is CASSLLRGSQYEQYF. The CDR3 region has the DNA TGTGCCAGCAGTTTGTTACGGGGGTCTCAATACGAGCAGTACTTC.

V is TRBV10-3 and J is TRBJ2-7; D tentatively reads TRBD1 or TRBD2 (5 bases each). This CDR3 is 16 amino acids long. Germline V gene sequence: CDR1 ENHRY, CDR2 SYGVKD. V lost 3 bases to trimming and J lost 0 bases, with 15 bases between them. This chain's CDR3 is CAISDPWDRLSYEQYF. CDR3 in DNA: TGTGCCATCAGTGACCCTTGGGACCGACTCTCCTACGAGCAGTACTTC.